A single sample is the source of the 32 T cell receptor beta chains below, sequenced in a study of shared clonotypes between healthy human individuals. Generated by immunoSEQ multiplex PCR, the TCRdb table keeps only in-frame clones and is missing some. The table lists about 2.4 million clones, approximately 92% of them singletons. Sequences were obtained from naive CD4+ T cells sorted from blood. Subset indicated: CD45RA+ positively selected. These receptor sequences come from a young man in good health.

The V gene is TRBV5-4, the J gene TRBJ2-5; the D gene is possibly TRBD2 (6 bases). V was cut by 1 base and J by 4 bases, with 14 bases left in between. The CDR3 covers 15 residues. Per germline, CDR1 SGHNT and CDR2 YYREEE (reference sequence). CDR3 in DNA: TGTGCCAGCAGCTTGAGTCCGGAGGGCCGAGAGACCCAGTACTTC. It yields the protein CASSLSPEGRETQYF.

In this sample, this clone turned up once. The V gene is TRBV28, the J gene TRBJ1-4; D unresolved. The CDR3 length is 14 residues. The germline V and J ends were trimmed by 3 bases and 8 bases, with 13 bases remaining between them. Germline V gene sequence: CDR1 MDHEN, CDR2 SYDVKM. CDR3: CASSLPLVGEKLFF. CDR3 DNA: TGTGCCAGCAGTTTGCCGTTGGTGGGCGAAAAACTGTTTTTT. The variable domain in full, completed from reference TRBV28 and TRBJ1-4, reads DVKVTQSSRYLVKRTGEKVFLECVQDMDHENMFWYRQDPGLGLRLIYFSYDVKMKEKGDIPEGYSVSREKKERFSLILESASTNQTSMYLCASSLPLVGEKLFFGSGTQLSVL.

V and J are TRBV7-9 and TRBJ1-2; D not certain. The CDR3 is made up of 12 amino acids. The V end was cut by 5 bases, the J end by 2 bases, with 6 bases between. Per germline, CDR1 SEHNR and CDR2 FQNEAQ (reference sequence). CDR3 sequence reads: CASSPPNYGYTF. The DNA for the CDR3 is TGTGCCAGCAGCCCACCCAACTATGGCTACACCTTC.

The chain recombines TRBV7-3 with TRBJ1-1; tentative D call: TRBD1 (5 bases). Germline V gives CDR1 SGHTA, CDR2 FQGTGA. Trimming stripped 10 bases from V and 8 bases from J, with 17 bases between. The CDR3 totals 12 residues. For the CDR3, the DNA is TGTGCCACCGACGGGGGACGCCCAGAAGCTTTCTTT. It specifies CATDGGRPEAFF.

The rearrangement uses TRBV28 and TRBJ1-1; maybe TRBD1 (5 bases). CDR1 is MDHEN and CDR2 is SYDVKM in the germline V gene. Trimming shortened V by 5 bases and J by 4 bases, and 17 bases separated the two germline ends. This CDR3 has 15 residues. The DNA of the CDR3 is TGTGCCAGCAGTCAGTTAAGGGACTACATCACTGAAGCTTTCTTT. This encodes CASSQLRDYITEAFF.

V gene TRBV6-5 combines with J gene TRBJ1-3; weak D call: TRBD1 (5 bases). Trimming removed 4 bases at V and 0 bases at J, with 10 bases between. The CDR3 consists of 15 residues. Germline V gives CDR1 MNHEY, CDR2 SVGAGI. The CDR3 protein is CASSLDSFSGNTIYF. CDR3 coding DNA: TGTGCCAGCAGTTTAGACAGCTTCTCTGGAAACACCATATATTTT.

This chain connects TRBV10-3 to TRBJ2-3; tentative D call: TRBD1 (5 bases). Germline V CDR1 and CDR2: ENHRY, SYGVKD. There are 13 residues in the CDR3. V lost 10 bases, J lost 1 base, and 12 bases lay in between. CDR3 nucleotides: TGTGCCACCCAACAGGAGCGCACAGATACGCAGTATTTT. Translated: CATQQERTDTQYF.

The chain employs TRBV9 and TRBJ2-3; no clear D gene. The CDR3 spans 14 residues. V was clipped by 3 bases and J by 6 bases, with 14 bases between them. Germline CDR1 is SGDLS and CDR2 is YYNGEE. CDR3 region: CASSDPTTSDTQYF. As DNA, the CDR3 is TGTGCCAGCAGCGATCCCACGACTTCTGATACGCAGTATTTT.

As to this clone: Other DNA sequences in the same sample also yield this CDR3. CDR3 nucleotide sequence: TGTGCCAGTAGGACACAGAACACCGGGGAGCTGTTTTTT. This translates into CASRTQNTGELFF. V and J are TRBV19 and TRBJ2-2; D is uncertain. The CDR3 covers 13 residues. Trimming stripped 6 bases from V and 1 base from J, with 6 bases between. Looked up from germline, CDR1 is LNHDA and CDR2 is SQIVND (reference sequence).

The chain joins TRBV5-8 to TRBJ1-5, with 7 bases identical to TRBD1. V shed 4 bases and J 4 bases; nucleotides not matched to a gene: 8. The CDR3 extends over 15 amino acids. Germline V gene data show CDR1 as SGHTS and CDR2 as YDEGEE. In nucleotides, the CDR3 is TGTGCCAGCAGCAAAACAGGGGCCCCGAATCAGCCCCAGCATTTT. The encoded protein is CASSKTGAPNQPQHF.

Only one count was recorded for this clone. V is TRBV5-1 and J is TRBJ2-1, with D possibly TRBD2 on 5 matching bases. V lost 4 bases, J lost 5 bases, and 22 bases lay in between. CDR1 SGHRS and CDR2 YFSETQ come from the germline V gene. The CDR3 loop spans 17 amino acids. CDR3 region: CASSPPSTGVGNNEQFF. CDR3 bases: TGCGCCAGCAGCCCCCCCTCGACCGGGGTGGGCAACAATGAGCAGTTCTTC.

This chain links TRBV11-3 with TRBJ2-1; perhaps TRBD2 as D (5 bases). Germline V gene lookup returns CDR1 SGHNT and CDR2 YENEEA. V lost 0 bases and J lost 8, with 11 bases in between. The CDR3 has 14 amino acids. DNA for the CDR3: TGTGCCAGCAGCTTAGATCGGGGTGGCGATGAGCAGTTCTTC. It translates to CASSLDRGGDEQFF.

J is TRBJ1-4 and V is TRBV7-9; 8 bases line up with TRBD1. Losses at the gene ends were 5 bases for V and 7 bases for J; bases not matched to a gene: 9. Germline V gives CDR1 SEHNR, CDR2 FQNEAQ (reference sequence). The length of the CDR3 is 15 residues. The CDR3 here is CASSLSGGAFEKLFF. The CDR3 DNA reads TGTGCCAGCAGCCTTTCAGGGGGCGCATTTGAAAAACTGTTTTTT.

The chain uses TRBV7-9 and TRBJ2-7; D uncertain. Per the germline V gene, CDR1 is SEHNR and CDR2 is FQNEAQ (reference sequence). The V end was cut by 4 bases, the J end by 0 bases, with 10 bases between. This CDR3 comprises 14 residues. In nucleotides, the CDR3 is TGTGCCAGCAGCTATAGTGTCAACTCCTACGAGCAGTACTTC. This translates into CASSYSVNSYEQYF.

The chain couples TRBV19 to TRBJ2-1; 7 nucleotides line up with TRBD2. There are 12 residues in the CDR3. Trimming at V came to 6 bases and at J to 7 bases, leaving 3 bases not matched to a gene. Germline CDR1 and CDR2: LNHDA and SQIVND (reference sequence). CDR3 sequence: CASSGRNNEQFF. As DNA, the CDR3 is TGTGCCAGTAGCGGGAGGAATAATGAGCAGTTCTTC.

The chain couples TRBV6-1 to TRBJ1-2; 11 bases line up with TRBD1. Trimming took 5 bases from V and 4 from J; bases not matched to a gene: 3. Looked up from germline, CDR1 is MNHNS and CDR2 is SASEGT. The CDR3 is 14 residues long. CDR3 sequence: CASSRTGGVYGYTF. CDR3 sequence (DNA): TGTGCCAGCAGTCGGACAGGGGGCGTCTATGGCTACACCTTC.

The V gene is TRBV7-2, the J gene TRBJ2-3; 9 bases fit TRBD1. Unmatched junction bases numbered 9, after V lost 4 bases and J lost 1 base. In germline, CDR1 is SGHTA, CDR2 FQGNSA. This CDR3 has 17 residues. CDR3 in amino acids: CASSSAAWTGGTDTQYF. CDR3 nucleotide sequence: TGTGCCAGCAGCTCCGCCGCCTGGACAGGGGGCACAGATACGCAGTATTTT.

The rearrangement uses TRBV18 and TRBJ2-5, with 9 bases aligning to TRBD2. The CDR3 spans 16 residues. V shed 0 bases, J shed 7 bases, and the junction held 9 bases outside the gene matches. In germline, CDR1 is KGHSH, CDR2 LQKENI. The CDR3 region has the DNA TGTGCCAGCTCACCACCGGGACTAGCAGAGTTCGTGACCCAGTACTTC. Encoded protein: CASSPPGLAEFVTQYF.

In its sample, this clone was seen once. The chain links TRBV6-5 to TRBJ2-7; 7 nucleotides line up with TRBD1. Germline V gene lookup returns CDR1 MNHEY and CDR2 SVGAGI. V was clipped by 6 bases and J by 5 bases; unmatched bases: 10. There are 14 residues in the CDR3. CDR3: CASRPTGKTNEQYF. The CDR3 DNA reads TGTGCCAGCAGGCCGACAGGGAAGACTAACGAGCAGTACTTC.

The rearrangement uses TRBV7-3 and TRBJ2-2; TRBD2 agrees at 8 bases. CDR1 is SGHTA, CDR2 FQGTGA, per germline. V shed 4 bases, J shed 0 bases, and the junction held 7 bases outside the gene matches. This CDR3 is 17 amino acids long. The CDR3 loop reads CASSSRGGQTNTGELFF. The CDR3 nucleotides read TGTGCCAGCAGCTCCCGGGGGGGCCAAACGAACACCGGGGAGCTGTTTTTT.

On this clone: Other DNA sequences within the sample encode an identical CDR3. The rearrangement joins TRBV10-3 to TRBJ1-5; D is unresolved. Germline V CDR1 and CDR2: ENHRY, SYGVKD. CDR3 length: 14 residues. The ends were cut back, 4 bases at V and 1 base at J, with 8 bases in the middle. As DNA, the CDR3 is TGTGCCATCAGTGCCGGGGAAAGCAATCAGCCCCAGCATTTT. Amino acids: CAISAGESNQPQHF.

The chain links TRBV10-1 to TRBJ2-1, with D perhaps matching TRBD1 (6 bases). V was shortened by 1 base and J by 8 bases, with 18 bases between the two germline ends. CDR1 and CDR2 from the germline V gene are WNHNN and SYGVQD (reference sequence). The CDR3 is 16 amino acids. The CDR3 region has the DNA TGCGCCAGCAGTGAGTTGAGGGGGTTTGGGGCCGATGAGCAGTTCTTC. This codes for CASSELRGFGADEQFF.

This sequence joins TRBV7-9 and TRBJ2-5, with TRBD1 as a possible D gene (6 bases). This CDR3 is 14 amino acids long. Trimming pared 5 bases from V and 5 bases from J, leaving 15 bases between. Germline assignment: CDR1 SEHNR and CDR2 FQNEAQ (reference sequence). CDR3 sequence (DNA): TGTGCCAGCAGCCCAGACGGACAGAGGGAGACCCAGTACTTC. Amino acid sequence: CASSPDGQRETQYF.

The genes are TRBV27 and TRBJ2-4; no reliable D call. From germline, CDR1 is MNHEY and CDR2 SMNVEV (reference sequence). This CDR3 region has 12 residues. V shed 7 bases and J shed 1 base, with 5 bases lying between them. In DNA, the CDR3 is TGTGCCAGCAAAGGGGCCAAAAACATTCAGTACTTC. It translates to CASKGAKNIQYF.

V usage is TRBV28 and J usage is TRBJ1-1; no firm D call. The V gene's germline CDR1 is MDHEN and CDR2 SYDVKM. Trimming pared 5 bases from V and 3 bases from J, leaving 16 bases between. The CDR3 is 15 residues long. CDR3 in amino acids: CASSTPGPRDTEAFF. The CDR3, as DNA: TGTGCCAGCAGTACCCCCGGCCCCCGGGACACTGAAGCTTTCTTT.

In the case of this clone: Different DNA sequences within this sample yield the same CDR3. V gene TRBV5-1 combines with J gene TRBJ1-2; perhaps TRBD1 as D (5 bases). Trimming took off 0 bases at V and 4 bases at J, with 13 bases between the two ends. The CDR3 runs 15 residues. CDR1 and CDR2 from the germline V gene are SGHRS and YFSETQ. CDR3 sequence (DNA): TGCGCCAGCAGCTTGGCCGGGCAGGGCGGCTATGGCTACACCTTC. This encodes CASSLAGQGGYGYTF.

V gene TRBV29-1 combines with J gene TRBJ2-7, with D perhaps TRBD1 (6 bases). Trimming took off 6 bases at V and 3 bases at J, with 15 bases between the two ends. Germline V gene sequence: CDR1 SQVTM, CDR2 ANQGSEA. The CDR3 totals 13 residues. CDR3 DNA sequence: TGCAGCGTCGGATCCGGGACAAGCTACGAGCAGTACTTC. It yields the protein CSVGSGTSYEQYF.

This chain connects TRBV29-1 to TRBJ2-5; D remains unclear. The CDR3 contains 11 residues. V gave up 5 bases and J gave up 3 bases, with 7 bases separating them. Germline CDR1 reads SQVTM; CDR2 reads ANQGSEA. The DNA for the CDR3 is TGCAGCGTTTCCCCCAAAGAGACCCAGTACTTC. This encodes CSVSPKETQYF.

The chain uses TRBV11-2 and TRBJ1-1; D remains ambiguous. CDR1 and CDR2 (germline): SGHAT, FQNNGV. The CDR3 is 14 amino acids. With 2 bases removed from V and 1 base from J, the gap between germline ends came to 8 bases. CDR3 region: CASSLISTNTEAFF. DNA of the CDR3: TGTGCCAGCAGCTTAATCAGCACGAACACTGAAGCTTTCTTT. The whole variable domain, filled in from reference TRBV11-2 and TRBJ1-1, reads EAGVAQSPRYKIIEKRQSVAFWCNPISGHATLYWYQQILGQGPKLLIQFQNNGVVDDSQLPKDRFSAERLKGVDSTLKIQPAKLEDSAVYLCASSLISTNTEAFFGQGTRLTVV.

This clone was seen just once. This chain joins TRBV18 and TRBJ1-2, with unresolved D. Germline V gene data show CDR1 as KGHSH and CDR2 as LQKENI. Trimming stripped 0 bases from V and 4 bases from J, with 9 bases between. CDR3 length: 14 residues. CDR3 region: CASSPPTEAYGYTF. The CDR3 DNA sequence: TGTGCCAGCTCACCACCCACTGAGGCCTATGGCTACACCTTC.

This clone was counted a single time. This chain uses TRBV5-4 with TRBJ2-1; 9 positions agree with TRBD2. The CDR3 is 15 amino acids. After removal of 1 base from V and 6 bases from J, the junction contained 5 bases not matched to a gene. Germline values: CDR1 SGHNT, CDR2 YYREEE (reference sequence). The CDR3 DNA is TGTGCCAGCAGCTTGATAGCGGGAGACGGCAATGAGCAGTTCTTC. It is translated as CASSLIAGDGNEQFF.

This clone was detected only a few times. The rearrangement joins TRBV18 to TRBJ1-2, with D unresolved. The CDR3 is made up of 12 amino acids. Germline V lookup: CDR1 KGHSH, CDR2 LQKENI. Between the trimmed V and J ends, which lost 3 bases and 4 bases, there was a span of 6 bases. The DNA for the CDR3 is TGTGCCAGCTCACCTGAGCCCTATGGCTACACCTTC. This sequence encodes CASSPEPYGYTF. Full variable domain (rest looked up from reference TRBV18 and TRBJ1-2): NAGVMQNPRHLVRRRGQEARLRCSPMKGHSHVYWYRQLPEEGLKFMVYLQKENIIDESGMPKERFSAEFPKEGPSILRIQQVVRGDSAAYFCASSPEPYGYTFGSGTRLTVV.